This T cell receptor (beta chain) is drawn from a study of regulatory T cells in long-lasting Graves disease. Trimming cost V 3 bases and J 3 bases; bases outside gene matches: 3. Germline lookup yields CDR1 KGHDR and CDR2 SFDVKD. This CDR3 region has 14 residues. For TCR beta, libraries came from iRepertoire HTBI primers and Arm-PCR of CDR3 regions. TCRdb reprocessed the multiplex PCR reads via MiXCR and lists one record per CDR3 protein. This table holds 400,000 to 500,000 distinct CDR3 sequences, about 15% found once. This clonotype was recorded many times. Time point meaning: newly diagnosed GD, antithyroid drugs for less than 3 months. Scientists built the TCR library using RNA that was extracted from PBMCs. The same data also contributed to another study, on T cells in Graves' hyperthyroidism and ophthalmopathy. That study adds: Clinical symptoms, serum thyroxine, TRAb, thyroid ultrasound and orbital computed tomography informed diagnoses. Ophthalmopathy and stable hyperthyroidism were separated by a 13 V-J model.

The sequencing here drew on peripheral blood mononuclear cells (PBMCs), taken at new diagnosis, from a patient treated with antithyroid drugs. The chain employs TRBV24-1 and TRBJ2-5; 7 nucleotides agree with TRBD2. The receptor was derived from a woman in her forties with Graves disease. The CDR3 region is CATSDRGREETQYF. DNA for the CDR3: TGTGCCACCAGTGATCGTGGGAGGGAAGAGACCCAGTACTTC.